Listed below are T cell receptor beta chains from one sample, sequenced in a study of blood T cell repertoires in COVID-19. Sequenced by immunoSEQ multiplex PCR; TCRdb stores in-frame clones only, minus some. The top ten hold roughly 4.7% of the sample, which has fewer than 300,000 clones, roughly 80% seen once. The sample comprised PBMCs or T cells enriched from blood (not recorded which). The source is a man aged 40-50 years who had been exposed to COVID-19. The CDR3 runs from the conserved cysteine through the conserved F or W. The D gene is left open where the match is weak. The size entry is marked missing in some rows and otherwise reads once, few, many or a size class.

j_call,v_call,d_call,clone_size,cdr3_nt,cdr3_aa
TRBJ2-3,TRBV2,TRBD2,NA,TGTGCCAGCAGGTTGGGGACTAGATCAGATACGCAGTATTTT,CASRLGTRSDTQYF
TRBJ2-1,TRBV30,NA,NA,TGTGCCTGTAACAATTACAATGAGCAGTTCTTC,CACNNYNEQFF
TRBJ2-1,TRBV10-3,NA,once,TGTGCCATCAGTGCTATGACAGGCAATGAGCAGTTCTTC,CAISAMTGNEQFF
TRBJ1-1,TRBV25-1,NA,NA,TGTGCCAGCAGACAGGGAGAAAAAGCTGAAGCTTTCTTT,CASRQGEKAEAFF
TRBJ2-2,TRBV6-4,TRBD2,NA,TGTGCCAGCAGTGATAGAGCGGGATCCACCGGGGAGCTGTTTTTT,CASSDRAGSTGELFF
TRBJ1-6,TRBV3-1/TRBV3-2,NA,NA,TGTGCCAGCAGCCAAAGTCCCGGGGATTCACCCCTCCACTTT,CASSQSPGDSPLHF
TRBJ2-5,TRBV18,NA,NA,TGTGCCAGCTCAGCGTACCAAGAGACCCAGTACTTC,CASSAYQETQYF
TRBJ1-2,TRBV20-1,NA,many,TGCAGTCCCAGGGGAATGAGTGGCTACACCTTC,CSPRGMSGYTF
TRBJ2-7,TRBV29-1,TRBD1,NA,TGCAGCGTTGTGGCTGGGACAGGGTATGACGAGCAGTACTTC,CSVVAGTGYDEQYF
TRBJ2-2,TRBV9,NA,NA,TGTGCCAGCAGCGCAGGCGAGGGACAAGTCTTACACGGGGAGCTGTTTTTT,CASSAGEGQVLHGELFF
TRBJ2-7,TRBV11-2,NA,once,TGTGCCAGCAGCTTATCCCAAATCTACGAGCAGTACTTC,CASSLSQIYEQYF
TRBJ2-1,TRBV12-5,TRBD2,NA,TGTGCTAGTGGTTGGGAATCGGGAGGTGAGCAGTTCTTC,CASGWESGGEQFF
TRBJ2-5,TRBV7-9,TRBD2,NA,TGTGCCAGCAGCCCAGGCGGGCGGGAGCGGGAGACCCAGTACTTC,CASSPGGRERETQYF
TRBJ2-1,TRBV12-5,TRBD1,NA,TGTGCTAGTGGAACCCATTCGGGACAGGGGGTTCATGAGCAGTTCTTC,CASGTHSGQGVHEQFF
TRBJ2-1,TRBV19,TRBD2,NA,TGTGCCAGTAGTACGGGACTACACAATGAGCAGTTCTTC,CASSTGLHNEQFF
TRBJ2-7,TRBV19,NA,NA,TGTGCCAGTAGTATAGCGGGGGACAGGCAGTACTTC,CASSIAGDRQYF
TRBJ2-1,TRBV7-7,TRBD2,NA,TGTGCTAGCAGCCAGAAGACTAGCGGGGCTCGGGTCAATGAGCAGTTCTTC,CASSQKTSGARVNEQFF
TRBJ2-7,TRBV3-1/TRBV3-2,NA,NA,TGTGCCAGCAGCCATCCCGTTTTCGGGGCCTACGAGCAGTACTTC,CASSHPVFGAYEQYF
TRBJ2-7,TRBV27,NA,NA,TGTGCCAGCAGTTTATCTCTTGATTGGGGCAGGGACTACGAGCAGTACTTC,CASSLSLDWGRDYEQYF
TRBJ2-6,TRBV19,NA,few,TGTGCCAGTAGTACGACAGGAGTGTCTGGGGCCAACGTCCTGACTTTC,CASSTTGVSGANVLTF
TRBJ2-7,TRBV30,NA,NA,TGTGCCTGGAATACTTGGAGGAATCCCTACGAGCAGTACTTC,CAWNTWRNPYEQYF
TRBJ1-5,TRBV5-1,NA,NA,TGCGCCAGCAGTCCCATCGGGGGGGGCAATCAGCCCCAGCATTTT,CASSPIGGGNQPQHF
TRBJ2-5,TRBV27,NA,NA,TGTGCCAGCAGTTTAGGGGGGGCACGAGAGACCCAGTACTTC,CASSLGGARETQYF
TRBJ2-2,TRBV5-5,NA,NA,TGTGCCAGCAGCTCCGTGGGGGGGCGCGGCACCGGGGAGCTGTTTTTT,CASSSVGGRGTGELFF
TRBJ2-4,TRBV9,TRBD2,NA,TGTGCCAGCAGCGTAGGACCCGGGACTAGCGTACTCAAAAACATTCAGTACTTC,CASSVGPGTSVLKNIQYF
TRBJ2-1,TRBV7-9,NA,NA,TGTGCCAGCAGCTTCGAGACTAGGTACAATGAGCAGTTCTTC,CASSFETRYNEQFF
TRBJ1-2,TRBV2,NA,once,TGTGCCAGCAGCCTCCGCGCGGCAGAGATCTATGGCTACACCTTC,CASSLRAAEIYGYTF
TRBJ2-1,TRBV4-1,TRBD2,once,TGCGCCAGCAGCCAACAGGGACTAGCGGCAAATGAGCAGTTCTTC,CASSQQGLAANEQFF
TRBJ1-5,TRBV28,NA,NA,TGTGCCAGCTCCCCCCCACAGGGCAATCAGCCCCAGCATTTT,CASSPPQGNQPQHF
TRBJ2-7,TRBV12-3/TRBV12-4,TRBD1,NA,TGTGCCAGCAGCCGCGACAGGGTCAGAGGGGAGTACTTC,CASSRDRVRGEYF
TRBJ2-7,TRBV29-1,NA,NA,TGCAGCGTCGCCAAGACAGGTTCCTACGAGCAGTACTTC,CSVAKTGSYEQYF
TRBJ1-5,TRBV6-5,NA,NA,TGTGCCAGCGGGGCAGGCCTAAATCAGCCCCAGCATTTT,CASGAGLNQPQHF
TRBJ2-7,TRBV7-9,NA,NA,TGTGCCAGCAGCTTAGCGAGTGGGCCAGCAAGCTCCTACGAGCAGTACTTC,CASSLASGPASSYEQYF
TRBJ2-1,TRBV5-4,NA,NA,TGTGCCAGCAGCTTGGGGGACATAGTAAATGAGCAGTTCTTC,CASSLGDIVNEQFF
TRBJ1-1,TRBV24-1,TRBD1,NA,TGTGCCACTAGAACAGGGGAGAAGGACACTGAAGCTTTCTTT,CATRTGEKDTEAFF
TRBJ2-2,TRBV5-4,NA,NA,TGTGCCAGCAGCTTGGCGGGAAGGTTAGCTGGGGAGCTGTTTTTT,CASSLAGRLAGELFF
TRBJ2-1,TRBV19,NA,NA,TGTGCCAGTAGTAAGAGAGGGCACAATGAGCAGTTCTTC,CASSKRGHNEQFF
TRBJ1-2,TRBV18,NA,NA,TGTGCCAGCTCACAGACCAGGGGATATGGCTACACCTTC,CASSQTRGYGYTF
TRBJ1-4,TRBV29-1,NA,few,TGCAGCGTTGAAGAGGGGCCTCAAAATGAAAAACTGTTTTTT,CSVEEGPQNEKLFF
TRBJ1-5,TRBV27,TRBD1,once,TGTGCCAGCAGTTGGACAGGCTATAGCAATCAGCCCCAGCATTTT,CASSWTGYSNQPQHF
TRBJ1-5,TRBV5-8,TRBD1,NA,TGTGCCAGCAGACCCGGGACAGCATTTTTGAGCAATCAGCCCCAGCATTTT,CASRPGTAFLSNQPQHF
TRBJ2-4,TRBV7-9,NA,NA,TGTGCCAGCAGCTTTTCCCTAGCCAAAAACATTCAGTACTTC,CASSFSLAKNIQYF
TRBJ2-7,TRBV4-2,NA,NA,TGTGCCAGCAGCCAAGATGTTGGCAGGGTTTCCTACGAGCAGTACTTC,CASSQDVGRVSYEQYF
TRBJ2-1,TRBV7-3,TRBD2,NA,TGTGCCAGCAGCACTGGCGGACTAGCGAGCTACAATGAGCAGTTCTTC,CASSTGGLASYNEQFF
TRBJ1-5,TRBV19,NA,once,TGTGCCAGTACTATGCCCCGGGGATCGGGTCAGCCCCAGCATTTT,CASTMPRGSGQPQHF
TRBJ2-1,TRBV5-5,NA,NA,TGTGCCAGCGACGTAGGCGGCGCGGGACTTTACAATGAGCAGTTCTTC,CASDVGGAGLYNEQFF
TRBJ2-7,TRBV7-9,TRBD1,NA,TGTGCCAGCAGCTTGTCACAGGGGGCGTACGAGCAGTACTTC,CASSLSQGAYEQYF
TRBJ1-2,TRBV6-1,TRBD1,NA,TGTGCCAGCAGTGACCCCATAGACAGGGGCGATGGCTACACCTTC,CASSDPIDRGDGYTF
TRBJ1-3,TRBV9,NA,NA,TGTGCCAGCAGCCCCCGGGACACCGGAAACACCATATATTTT,CASSPRDTGNTIYF
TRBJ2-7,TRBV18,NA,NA,TGTGCCAGCTCACCACCCGACCCCACTAGCCGCCAGGTCTACGAGCAGTACTTC,CASSPPDPTSRQVYEQYF